What follows are 30 T cell receptor beta chains derived from one specimen sequenced in a study of blood T cell repertoires in COVID-19. Profiling relied on immunoSEQ multiplex PCR, and the TCRdb table lists in-frame clones only, not all of them. Of 300,000 to 450,000 clones listed, more than 70% are singletons. Sequencing was performed on peripheral blood. The receptors were sampled from a woman aged 30 to 39 with COVID-19, enrolled during active disease.

The rearrangement links TRBV5-4 to TRBJ1-2; D possibly corresponds to TRBD1 (6 bases). V lost 7 bases and J lost 8, with 27 bases in between. CDR1 is SGHNT, CDR2 YYREEE, per germline (reference sequence). The CDR3 extends over 16 amino acids. The CDR3 protein is CASSGGQYEPYWGYTF. CDR3 in DNA: TGTGCCAGCTCAGGAGGACAGTACGAACCCTACTGGGGCTACACCTTC.

This clone was counted a single time. The chain recombines TRBV6-2 or TRBV6-3 with TRBJ2-7, with a tentative D call TRBD2 (5 bases). This CDR3 contains 13 residues. Germline lookup yields CDR1 MNHEY and CDR2 SVGEGT. Trimming took 6 bases from V and 2 from J, leaving 11 bases between them. This CDR3 reads CASSRRDTYEQYF. The DNA of the CDR3 is TGTGCCAGCAGCCGCCGGGATACCTACGAGCAGTACTTC.

The rearrangement uses TRBV5-8 and TRBJ2-3; TRBD1 agrees at 10 bases. Germline CDR1 reads SGHTS; CDR2 reads YDEGEE. The length of the CDR3 is 16 residues. J was trimmed by 2 bases and V by 2 bases; bases with no gene match: 5. CDR3 DNA sequence: TGTGCCAGCAGCTTCGACGGGACAGGGGCCACAGATACGCAGTATTTT. This gives the protein CASSFDGTGATDTQYF.

V usage is TRBV7-2 and J usage is TRBJ1-4, with a possible D match to TRBD1 (5 bases). This CDR3 has 15 amino acids. The V gene's germline CDR1 is SGHTA and CDR2 FQGNSA. Trimming stripped 5 bases from V and 6 bases from J, with 16 bases between. CDR3 bases: TGTGCCAGCAGCCTCAAGGCGGGGCGGGATGAAAAACTGTTTTTT. Amino acid sequence: CASSLKAGRDEKLFF.

The rearrangement joins TRBV10-1 to TRBJ2-1, with 10 bases lining up with TRBD2. The CDR3 contains 13 residues. Germline trimming cut 4 bases from V and 6 bases from J; bases unmatched to any gene: 0. The germline V gene has CDR1 WNHNN and CDR2 SYGVQD (reference sequence). The chain's CDR3 is CASSVAGGNEQFF. The CDR3 DNA is TGCGCCAGCAGTGTAGCGGGAGGCAATGAGCAGTTCTTC.

The rearrangement links TRBV11-3 to TRBJ2-7; TRBD2 might be the D (6 bases). V lost 2 bases and J 7 bases, leaving 12 bases between the germline ends. The CDR3 consists of 13 residues. CDR1 is SGHNT, CDR2 YENEEA, per germline. The CDR3 coding sequence is TGTGCCAGCAGCTTACGGGGGTCTCGGGAGCAGTACTTC. Translation gives CASSLRGSREQYF.

J is TRBJ2-1 and V is TRBV2, with D unclear. Germline-derived CDR1 and CDR2 are SNHLY and FYNNEI. The CDR3 is 13 residues long. V was pared by 4 bases and J by 8 bases, with 12 bases between. The chain's CDR3 is CASSVETRDEQFF. The CDR3 DNA sequence: TGTGCCAGCAGTGTAGAGACTCGGGATGAGCAGTTCTTC.

This clone was seen only a few times. This chain uses TRBV6-5 with TRBJ2-1, with unresolved D. Trimming removed 6 bases from V and 10 bases from J, with 10 bases in between. The CDR3 consists of 11 residues. The germline CDR1 and CDR2 sequences are MNHEY and SVGAGI. CDR3: CASRTGGEQFF. The CDR3 region has the DNA TGTGCCAGCAGGACTGGTGGGGAGCAGTTCTTC.

The chain joins TRBV18 to TRBJ1-1, with D possibly matching TRBD1 (5 bases). CDR1 KGHSH and CDR2 LQKENI come from the germline V gene. V dropped 3 bases and J dropped 1 base, with 9 bases sitting between them. The CDR3 is 14 amino acids. The CDR3 DNA is TGTGCCAGCTCACCCGACAGCTCGAACACTGAAGCTTTCTTT. Protein: CASSPDSSNTEAFF.

V usage is TRBV2 and J usage is TRBJ2-3; weak D call: TRBD1 (6 bases). This CDR3 comprises 14 residues. Germline CDR1 reads SNHLY; CDR2 reads FYNNEI. V lost 6 bases and J lost 2, with 12 bases in between. The CDR3 loop reads CASSRGIPTDTQYF. As DNA, the CDR3 is TGTGCCAGCAGCAGGGGAATACCCACAGATACGCAGTATTTT.

In nucleotides, the CDR3 is TGTGCCAGCAGCCCGAGGAGGACAGGAGAGGCAGATACGCAGTATTTT. Protein sequence: CASSPRRTGEADTQYF. V usage is TRBV7-9 and J usage is TRBJ2-3; 7 bases map to TRBD1. The CDR3 runs 16 residues. CDR1 SEHNR and CDR2 FQNEAQ come from the germline V gene (reference sequence). The V gene end was trimmed by 5 bases and the J gene end by 4 bases; junction bases not matched to a gene: 12.

The CDR3 loop is CASMVRGTSNEQFF. As DNA, the CDR3 is TGTGCCAGCATGGTACGCGGGACTAGCAATGAGCAGTTCTTC. The chain combines TRBV2 with TRBJ2-1, with 8 bases aligning to TRBD2. CDR1 and CDR2 from the germline V gene are SNHLY and FYNNEI. The CDR3 length is 14 residues. Trimming removed 7 bases from V and 6 bases from J; junction bases left unmatched: 8.

CDR3 sequence reads: CASSLWTVSTDTQYF. The DNA of the CDR3 is TGTGCCAGCAGTTTATGGACAGTGAGCACAGATACGCAGTATTTT. This chain uses TRBV28 with TRBJ2-3, with D perhaps matching TRBD1 (5 bases). In germline, CDR1 is MDHEN, CDR2 SYDVKM. Between the trimmed V and J ends, which lost 0 bases and 0 bases, there was a span of 7 bases. The CDR3 runs to 15 residues.

The table lists this clone with a few counts. The chain is built from TRBV3-1 (or the pseudogene TRBV3-2) and TRBJ2-1; tentative D call: TRBD2 (7 bases). The CDR3 extends over 15 amino acids. With 4 bases removed from V and 8 bases from J, the gap between germline ends came to 18 bases. Germline V gene sequence: CDR1 LGHDT, CDR2 YNNKEL (reference sequence). The CDR3 spells CASSPTPGGRYEQFF. As DNA, the CDR3 is TGTGCCAGCAGCCCTACCCCGGGGGGCCGGTATGAGCAGTTCTTC.

This chain uses TRBV4-1 with TRBJ1-1; D is uncertain. The V and J ends lost 0 bases and 11 bases respectively, with 16 bases between them. This CDR3 comprises 14 residues. CDR1 and CDR2 (germline): MGHRA, YSYEKL. The CDR3 DNA is TGCGCCAGCAGCCAAGATGTGGAGTACCTCGGGGCTTTCTTT. It yields the protein CASSQDVEYLGAFF.

This clone was observed once. This chain uses TRBV10-3 with TRBJ2-3; tentatively, D is TRBD2 (5 bases). Per the germline V gene, CDR1 is ENHRY and CDR2 is SYGVKD. Trimming took off 10 bases at V and 1 base at J, with 15 bases between the two ends. This CDR3 region has 14 residues. This chain's CDR3 is CATQAVRGTDTQYF. The CDR3 nucleotides read TGTGCCACACAAGCGGTCCGGGGCACAGATACGCAGTATTTT.

The chain combines TRBV9 with TRBJ2-3, with D possibly being TRBD2 (5 bases). The V end was cut by 2 bases, the J end by 1 base, with 11 bases between. CDR1 is SGDLS, CDR2 YYNGEE, per germline. The CDR3 loop spans 15 amino acids. CDR3 DNA: TGTGCCAGCAGCGTGAAGGGTAGCGGCACAGATACGCAGTATTTT. Its protein is CASSVKGSGTDTQYF.

The gene calls are TRBV19 and TRBJ1-1; possibly TRBD1 for D (5 bases). Germline V gene data show CDR1 as LNHDA and CDR2 as SQIVND (reference sequence). This CDR3 is built from 15 residues. V gave up 5 bases and J gave up 5 bases, with 18 bases separating them. CDR3 loop: CASSPQTLEGTEAFF. The DNA for the CDR3 is TGTGCCAGTAGTCCTCAGACATTGGAGGGGACTGAAGCTTTCTTT.

This chain joins TRBV11-2 and TRBJ2-3; no reliable D call. Germline CDR1 is SGHAT and CDR2 is FQNNGV. Trimming pared 2 bases from V and 7 bases from J, leaving 13 bases between. The CDR3 runs to 14 residues. In nucleotides, the CDR3 is TGTGCCAGCAGCTTATTCTCCCGAGGCAATACGCAGTATTTT. It translates to CASSLFSRGNTQYF.

The rearrangement joins TRBV3-1 (or the pseudogene TRBV3-2) to TRBJ2-7; no clear D gene. V was pared by 4 bases and J by 0 bases, with 7 bases between. The V gene's germline CDR1 is LGHDT and CDR2 YNNKEL (reference sequence). This CDR3 has 13 residues. The DNA for the CDR3 is TGTGCCAGCAGCCCTTCCAGCTCCTACGAGCAGTACGTC. Encoded protein: CASSPSSSYEQYV.

The V call is TRBV28, the J call TRBJ2-3; 10 bases map to TRBD2. The CDR3 is 16 amino acids. The ends lost 2 bases at V and 4 bases at J; junction bases unmatched: 6. Germline V gives CDR1 MDHEN, CDR2 SYDVKM. CDR3 residues: CASSLRASGGSDTQYF. The CDR3 DNA reads as TGTGCCAGCAGTTTAAGGGCTAGCGGGGGATCAGATACGCAGTATTTT.

The chain has TRBV18 and TRBJ1-1; 12 bases fit TRBD1. The CDR3 length is 16 residues. CDR1 is KGHSH, CDR2 LQKENI, per germline. J lost 3 bases, V lost 5 bases, and 7 bases had no gene match. CDR3 sequence reads: CASSTGTGGYDTEAFF. The CDR3 region has the DNA TGTGCCAGCTCAACGGGGACAGGGGGCTATGACACTGAAGCTTTCTTT.

The chain couples TRBV11-2 to TRBJ1-5; the D gene is possibly TRBD1 (6 bases). The length of the CDR3 is 14 residues. CDR1 and CDR2 from the germline V gene are SGHAT and FQNNGV. The ends were cut back, 0 bases at V and 5 bases at J, with 8 bases in the middle. CDR3 nucleotides: TGTGCCAGCAGCTTAGAGCAGGGGTATCAGCCCCAGCATTTT. Encoded protein: CASSLEQGYQPQHF.

The V call is TRBV5-1, the J call TRBJ2-1; a weak D match, TRBD2 (6 bases). With 1 base removed from V and 1 base from J, the gap between germline ends came to 12 bases. Germline lookup yields CDR1 SGHRS and CDR2 YFSETQ. The CDR3 is made up of 16 amino acids. The CDR3 region has the DNA TGCGCCAGCAGCTTGAGCCCAGGGACTTCCTACAATGAGCAGTTCTTC. This gives the protein CASSLSPGTSYNEQFF.

This clone was observed a few times. The chain is built from TRBV5-6 and TRBJ2-7; 12 nucleotides agree with TRBD1. With V trimmed by 4 bases and J by 0 bases, 14 bases remained unmatched. This CDR3 comprises 19 residues. The germline V gene has CDR1 SGHDT and CDR2 YYEEEE. CDR3 region: CASSLQGTGGPRGSYEQYF. The CDR3 DNA follows: TGTGCCAGCAGCCTCCAGGGGACAGGGGGCCCCCGGGGCTCCTACGAGCAGTACTTC.

V usage is TRBV2 and J usage is TRBJ2-5, with TRBD2 matching 12 bases. Looked up from germline, CDR1 is SNHLY and CDR2 is FYNNEI. This CDR3 region has 15 residues. Trimming cost V 7 bases and J 1 base; bases outside gene matches: 4. This CDR3 reads CASIPTSGGQETQYF. DNA of the CDR3: TGTGCCAGCATTCCGACTAGCGGGGGCCAAGAGACCCAGTACTTC.

V and J are TRBV5-1 and TRBJ1-1; TRBD1 agrees at 7 bases. This CDR3 has 15 amino acids. Germline V gene sequence: CDR1 SGHRS, CDR2 YFSETQ. Trimming cost V 4 bases and J 0 bases; bases outside gene matches: 6. In DNA, the CDR3 is TGCGCCAGCAGCGCCGGGACAGCTATGAACACTGAAGCTTTCTTT. As protein: CASSAGTAMNTEAFF.

On this clone: Additional DNA sequences in this sample encode the identical CDR3. This chain joins TRBV28 and TRBJ1-4; 10 bases agree with TRBD1. CDR1 MDHEN and CDR2 SYDVKM come from the germline V gene. The CDR3 sequence is 14 residues long. Trimming cost V 2 bases and J 7 bases; bases outside gene matches: 1. The CDR3 coding sequence is TGTGCCAGCAGTTTAGACAGGGGGCGTGAAAAACTGTTTTTT. It codes for CASSLDRGREKLFF.

The chain has TRBV15 and TRBJ1-2, with 7 bases fitting TRBD1. CDR1 and CDR2 (germline): LNHNV, YYDKDF (reference sequence). With 3 bases clipped from V and 1 base from J, the junction kept 11 bases outside the gene matches. The CDR3 loop spans 17 amino acids. CDR3 residues: CATSSNPGDRSNYGYTF. The DNA of the CDR3 is TGTGCCACCAGCAGTAACCCTGGGGACAGAAGTAACTATGGCTACACCTTC.

The chain recombines TRBV19 with TRBJ1-2; perhaps TRBD1 as D (6 bases). V lost 9 bases and J lost 1, with 15 bases in between. This CDR3 spans 14 amino acids. The germline V gene encodes CDR1 LNHDA and CDR2 SQIVND (reference sequence). The CDR3 protein is CARAGGGGNYGYTF. The DNA of the CDR3 is TGTGCCAGGGCCGGGGGGGGCGGTAACTATGGCTACACCTTC. Full variable domain (missing parts from reference TRBV19 and TRBJ1-2): DGGITQSPKYLFRKEGQNVTLSCEQNLNHDAMYWYRQDPGQGLRLIYYSQIVNDFQKGDIAEGYSVSREKKESFPLTVTSAQKNPTAFYLCARAGGGGNYGYTFGSGTRLTVV.